This is a list of T cell receptor beta chains from one sample in a study. TCRdb recomputed calls from the RT-PCR reads with MiXCR, one row per CDR3 protein. Found here are more than 600,000 distinct CDR3 sequences, approximately 15% of them singletons; the top ten hold 3.6%. The sample comprised memory CD4+ T cells from blood. These receptor sequences come from a female donor in good health, serving as a healthy control. Each CDR3 is given with its conserved first and last residue. Fields, in order: clone size, V gene, D gene, J gene, CDR3 DNA, CDR3 protein. The D gene is left open where the match is weak. Only part of the rows carry a size: once, few, many, or a class if the clone is expanded.

clone_size: few; v_call: TRBV7-3; d_call: TRBD2; j_call: TRBJ2-1; cdr3_nt: TGTGCCAGCAGCTCGACTAGCGGGGGGACCAAGACAAATGAGCAGTTCTTC; cdr3_aa: CASSSTSGGTKTNEQFF
clone_size: few; v_call: TRBV2; d_call: TRBD1; j_call: TRBJ1-2; cdr3_nt: TGTGCCAGCAGTGCCAGGGGGAACGGCTACACCTTC; cdr3_aa: CASSARGNGYTF
clone_size: many; v_call: TRBV5-1; d_call: NA; j_call: TRBJ2-7; cdr3_nt: TGCGCCAGCAGGGACGAGTCCTACGAGCAGTACTTC; cdr3_aa: CASRDESYEQYF
clone_size: NA; v_call: TRBV12-3/TRBV12-4; d_call: NA; j_call: TRBJ2-7; cdr3_nt: TGTGCCAGCAGTCCTATGGCCTCCTACGAGCAGTACTTC; cdr3_aa: CASSPMASYEQYF
clone_size: many; v_call: TRBV4-3; d_call: NA; j_call: TRBJ1-2; cdr3_nt: TGCGCCAGCAGCCAAGCCCAGACAGTGGGCTATGGCTACACCTTC; cdr3_aa: CASSQAQTVGYGYTF
clone_size: NA; v_call: TRBV12-3/TRBV12-4; d_call: NA; j_call: TRBJ2-1; cdr3_nt: TGTGCCAGCAGGGGGGGACTGGGGGATTACAATGAGCAGTTCTTC; cdr3_aa: CASRGGLGDYNEQFF
clone_size: many; v_call: TRBV12-3/TRBV12-4; d_call: TRBD2; j_call: TRBJ2-1; cdr3_nt: TGTGCCAGCAGTTTACTAGCGGGAGGGCGAGGTTACAATGAGCAGTTCTTC; cdr3_aa: CASSLLAGGRGYNEQFF
clone_size: few; v_call: TRBV20-1; d_call: NA; j_call: TRBJ1-1; cdr3_nt: TGCAGTGTAGTGGGGGCCACTGAAGCTTTCTTT; cdr3_aa: CSVVGATEAFF
clone_size: NA; v_call: TRBV12-3/TRBV12-4; d_call: TRBD2; j_call: TRBJ2-1; cdr3_nt: TGTGCCAGCAACCTGGGACTAGCGGGGGTCAATGAGCAGTTCTTC; cdr3_aa: CASNLGLAGVNEQFF
clone_size: few; v_call: TRBV20-1; d_call: NA; j_call: TRBJ1-2; cdr3_nt: TGCAGTGCTCAATCTACGACAGACAACTATGGCTACACCTTC; cdr3_aa: CSAQSTTDNYGYTF
clone_size: few; v_call: TRBV20-1; d_call: NA; j_call: TRBJ1-2; cdr3_nt: TGCAGTGCCGCGGGGAGGGTCCACTATGGCTACACCTTC; cdr3_aa: CSAAGRVHYGYTF
clone_size: NA; v_call: TRBV20-1; d_call: NA; j_call: TRBJ2-3; cdr3_nt: TGCAGTGCTAGAGATCCGAACTCTGCCACAGATACGCAGTATTTT; cdr3_aa: CSARDPNSATDTQYF
clone_size: NA; v_call: TRBV6-5; d_call: NA; j_call: TRBJ2-1; cdr3_nt: TGTGCCAGCAGTTCCCCAAGGGGTAATGCCTACAATGAGCAGTTCTTC; cdr3_aa: CASSSPRGNAYNEQFF